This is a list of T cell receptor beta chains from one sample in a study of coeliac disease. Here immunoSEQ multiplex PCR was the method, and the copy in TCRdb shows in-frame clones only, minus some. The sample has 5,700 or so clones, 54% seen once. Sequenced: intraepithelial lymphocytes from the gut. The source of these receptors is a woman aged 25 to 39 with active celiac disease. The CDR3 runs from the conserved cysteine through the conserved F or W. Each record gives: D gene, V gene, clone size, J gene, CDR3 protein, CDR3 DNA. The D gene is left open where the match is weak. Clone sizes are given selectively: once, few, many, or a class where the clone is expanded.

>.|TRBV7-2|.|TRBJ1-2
CASSLDPSGLNYGYTF
TGTGCCAGCAGCTTAGACCCATCAGGGCTGAACTATGGCTACACCTTC
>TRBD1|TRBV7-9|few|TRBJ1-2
CASSHAGTGYNYGYTF
TGTGCCAGCAGCCACGCCGGGACAGGGTATAACTATGGCTACACCTTC
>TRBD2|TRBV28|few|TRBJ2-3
CASRGLAGADTQYF
TGTGCCAGCAGGGGACTAGCGGGGGCAGATACGCAGTATTTT
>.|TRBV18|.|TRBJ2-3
CASSPSIDGWRNTDTQYF
TGTGCCAGCTCACCTTCCATCGATGGGTGGAGGAACACAGATACGCAGTATTTT
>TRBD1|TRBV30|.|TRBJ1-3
CAWRWTGRGNTIYF
TGTGCCTGGAGATGGACAGGGAGAGGAAACACCATATATTTT
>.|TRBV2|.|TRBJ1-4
CASSDPASRSNEKLFF
TGTGCCAGCAGTGATCCCGCCAGTCGATCTAATGAAAAACTGTTTTTT
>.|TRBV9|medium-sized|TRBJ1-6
CASSVGMGRDSYNSPLHF
TGTGCCAGCAGCGTAGGCATGGGGAGGGATTCCTATAATTCACCCCTCCACTTT
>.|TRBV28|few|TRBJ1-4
CASSPQMGGEKLFF
TGTGCCAGCAGCCCCCAAATGGGGGGAGAAAAACTGTTTTTT
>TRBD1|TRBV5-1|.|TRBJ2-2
CASSLTTGDTGELFF
TGCGCCAGCAGCTTGACGACAGGGGACACCGGGGAGCTGTTTTTT
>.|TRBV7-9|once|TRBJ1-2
CASSLAPGLYGYTF
TGTGCCAGCAGCTTAGCCCCAGGTCTCTATGGCTACACCTTC
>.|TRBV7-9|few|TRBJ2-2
CASSSNVAVFANTGELFF
TGTGCCAGCAGCTCCAACGTAGCAGTTTTTGCGAACACCGGGGAGCTGTTTTTT
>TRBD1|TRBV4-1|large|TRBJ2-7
CASSQGPGQGSYEQYF
TGCGCCAGCAGCCAAGGTCCTGGACAGGGTTCCTACGAGCAGTACTTC
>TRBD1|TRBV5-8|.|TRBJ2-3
CASSLALTGLVTDTQYF
TGTGCCAGCAGCTTGGCCTTGACAGGGTTGGTCACAGATACGCAGTATTTT
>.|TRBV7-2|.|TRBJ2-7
CASSLKAEAVVYEQYF
TGCGCCAGCAGCTTAAAGGCGGAGGCTGTCGTCTACGAGCAGTACTTC
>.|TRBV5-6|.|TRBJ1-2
CASSLLEGDGYTF
TGTGCCAGCAGCTTGTTAGAGGGGGATGGCTACACCTTC
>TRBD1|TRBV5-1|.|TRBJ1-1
CASSLDRGEKALGTEAFF
TGCGCCAGCAGCTTGGACAGGGGGGAGAAGGCTTTGGGCACTGAAGCTTTCTTT
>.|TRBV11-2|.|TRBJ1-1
CASSWGGNTEAFF
TGTGCCAGCAGTTGGGGGGGGAACACTGAAGCTTTCTTT
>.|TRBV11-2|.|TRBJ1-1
CASSPRGGWTEAFF
TGTGCCAGCAGCCCGAGGGGAGGGTGGACTGAAGCTTTCTTT
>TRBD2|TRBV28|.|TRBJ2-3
CASSFMRGALSSDTQYF
TGTGCCAGCAGTTTTATGCGGGGGGCCTTGTCGTCGGATACGCAGTATTTT
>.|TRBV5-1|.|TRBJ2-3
CASTFSVLSAGPTDTQYF
TGCGCCAGCACCTTTAGCGTACTATCGGCGGGGCCCACAGATACGCAGTATTTT
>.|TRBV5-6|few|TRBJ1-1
CASRRTGNEAFF
TGTGCCAGCAGACGTACAGGAAACGAAGCTTTCTTT
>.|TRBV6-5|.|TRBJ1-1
CASSYGGANTEAFF
TGTGCCAGCAGTTACGGGGGCGCGAACACTGAAGCTTTCTTT
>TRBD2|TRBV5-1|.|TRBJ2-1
CASSLVAGLTEQFF
TGCGCCAGCAGCTTGGTAGCGGGACTAACGGAGCAGTTCTTC
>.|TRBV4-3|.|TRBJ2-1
CASSQDTWTIGINEQFF
TGCGCCAGCAGCCAAGATACTTGGACTATAGGGATCAATGAGCAGTTCTTC
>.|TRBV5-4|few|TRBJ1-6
CASSYRRGLISPLHF
TGTGCCAGCAGCTACAGACGGGGGTTGATATCACCCCTCCACTTT
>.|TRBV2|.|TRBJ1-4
CASSVQGGTNEKLFF
TGTGCCAGCAGTGTACAGGGAGGGACTAATGAAAAACTGTTTTTT
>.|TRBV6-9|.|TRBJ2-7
CASSEGPGGEQYF
TGTGCCAGCAGTGAAGGTCCAGGCGGGGAGCAGTACTTC
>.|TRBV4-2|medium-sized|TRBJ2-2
CASSSSDTGELFF
TGTGCCAGCAGCAGCTCGGACACCGGGGAGCTGTTTTTT
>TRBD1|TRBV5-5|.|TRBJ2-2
CASSLVTGGNANTGELFF
TGTGCCAGCAGCTTGGTGACAGGGGGCAATGCGAACACCGGGGAGCTGTTTTTT
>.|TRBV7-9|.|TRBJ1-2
CASSPTTGLGGYTF
TGTGCCAGCAGCCCTACGACAGGCCTCGGGGGCTACACCTTC
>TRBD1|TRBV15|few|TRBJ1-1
CATTRDRGDETEAFF
TGTGCCACCACCCGGGACAGGGGGGACGAGACTGAAGCTTTCTTT
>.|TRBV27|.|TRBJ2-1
CASSRYNSYNEQFF
TGTGCCAGCAGTCGCTATAACTCCTACAATGAGCAGTTCTTC
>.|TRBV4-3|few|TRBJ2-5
CASSQDPAGPQETQYF
TGCGCCAGCAGCCAAGATCCCGCGGGGCCCCAAGAGACCCAGTACTTC
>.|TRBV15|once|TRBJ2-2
CATSRVPSGELFF
TGTGCCACCAGCAGAGTCCCCAGTGGGGAGCTGTTTTTT
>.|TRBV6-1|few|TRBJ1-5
CASSESWRDGVQPQHF
TGTGCCAGCAGTGAATCATGGAGGGATGGGGTTCAGCCCCAGCATTTT
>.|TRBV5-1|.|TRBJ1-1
CASSPQDPGGTEAFF
TGCGCCAGCAGCCCTCAAGACCCCGGAGGCACTGAAGCTTTCTTT
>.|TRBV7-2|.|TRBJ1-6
CASSLDQGSPLHF
TGTGCCAGCAGCTTGGACCAGGGTTCACCCCTCCACTTT
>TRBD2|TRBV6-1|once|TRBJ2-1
CASSVLSGVGQFF
TGTGCCAGCAGTGTTCTTAGCGGGGTGGGGCAGTTCTTC
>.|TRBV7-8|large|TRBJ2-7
CASSFISESTYEQYF
TGTGCCAGCAGCTTTATCAGCGAAAGCACCTACGAGCAGTACTTC
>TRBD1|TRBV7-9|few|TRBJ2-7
CASSEQGATYEQYF
TGTGCCAGCAGCGAACAGGGGGCCACCTACGAGCAGTACTTC
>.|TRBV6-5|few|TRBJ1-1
CASGPHRAPTEAFF
TGTGCCAGCGGTCCACACAGGGCCCCCACTGAAGCTTTCTTT
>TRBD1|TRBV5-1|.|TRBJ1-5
CASSLGTGAQPQHF
TGCGCCAGCAGCTTGGGGACAGGGGCCCAGCCCCAGCATTTT
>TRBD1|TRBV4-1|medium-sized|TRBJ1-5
CASSQDRGVNQPQHF
TGCGCCAGCAGCCAAGACAGGGGGGTTAATCAGCCCCAGCATTTT
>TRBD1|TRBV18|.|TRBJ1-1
CASSRHYGTVLNTEAFF
TGTGCCAGCTCACGACATTACGGGACAGTCCTAAACACTGAAGCTTTCTTT
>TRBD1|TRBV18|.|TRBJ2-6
CASSSNTGVFSSGANVLTF
TGTGCCAGCTCATCGAACACAGGGGTTTTCAGCTCTGGGGCCAACGTCCTGACTTTC
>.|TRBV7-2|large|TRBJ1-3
CASSPLAYSGNTIYF
TGTGCCAGCAGTCCTCTAGCTTACTCTGGAAACACCATATATTTT
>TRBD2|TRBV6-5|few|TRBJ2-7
CASSYDGEGRYEQYF
TGTGCCAGCAGTTACGATGGGGAGGGGAGGTACGAGCAGTACTTC
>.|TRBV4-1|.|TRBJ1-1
CASSQAYRQSNTEAFF
TGCGCCAGCAGCCAAGCATATCGCCAGTCGAACACTGAAGCTTTCTTT
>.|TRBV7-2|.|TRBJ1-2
CASSPSGASLYGYTF
TGTGCCAGCAGCCCCTCAGGGGCGTCGCTCTATGGCTACACCTTC
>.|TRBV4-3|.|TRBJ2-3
CASSQLVQGTPQYF
TGCGCCAGCAGCCAACTCGTACAGGGGACTCCGCAGTATTTT
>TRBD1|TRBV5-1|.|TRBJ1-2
CASSLVGQGASYTF
TGCGCCAGCAGCTTGGTAGGGCAGGGGGCAAGCTACACCTTC
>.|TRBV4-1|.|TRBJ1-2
CASSQTMAGELGYGYTF
TGCGCCAGCAGCCAAACGATGGCAGGGGAACTTGGGTATGGCTACACCTTC
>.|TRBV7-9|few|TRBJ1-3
CASSWGLAGNTIYF
TGTGCCAGCAGCTGGGGACTCGCTGGAAACACCATATATTTT
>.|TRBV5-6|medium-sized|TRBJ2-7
CASSPLEDSRYEQYF
TGTGCCAGCAGCCCACTCGAGGACAGCCGGTACGAGCAGTACTTC
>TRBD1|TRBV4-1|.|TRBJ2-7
CASSLRQGPYEQYF
TGCGCCAGCAGCCTCCGACAGGGCCCCTACGAGCAGTACTTC
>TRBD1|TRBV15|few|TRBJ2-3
CATSIGQGSSDTQYF
TGTGCCACCAGCATCGGACAGGGATCCTCGGATACGCAGTATTTT
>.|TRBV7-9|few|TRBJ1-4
CASSLDPQVPEKLFF
TGTGCCAGCAGCTTAGATCCACAGGTTCCTGAAAAACTGTTTTTT
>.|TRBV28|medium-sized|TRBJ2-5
CASSLCPDGGAEQETQYF
TGTGCCAGCAGTTTATGCCCCGACGGAGGAGCAGAGCAAGAGACCCAGTACTTC
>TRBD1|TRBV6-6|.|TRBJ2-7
CASSYSGQGAPREQYF
TGTGCCAGCAGTTACTCCGGACAGGGGGCGCCTCGCGAGCAGTACTTC
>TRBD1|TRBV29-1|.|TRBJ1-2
CSVSGTGGGVGYTF
TGCAGCGTCTCCGGGACAGGGGGCGGGGTAGGCTACACCTTC